Following are 8 T cell receptor beta chains from one sample sequenced in a study of blood T cell repertoires in COVID-19. Repertoires were generated with immunoSEQ multiplex PCR, while TCRdb's copy carries only in-frame clones and drops some. The table lists 200,000 or so clones, around 86% of them singletons. Material: PBMCs or T cells enriched from blood (not recorded which). The receptors were gathered from a woman aged 40 to 55 with acute COVID-19.

The rearrangement joins TRBV3-1 (or the pseudogene TRBV3-2) to TRBJ1-6; no definite D call. In germline, CDR1 is LGHDT, CDR2 YNNKEL (reference sequence). With 4 bases removed from V and 13 bases from J, the gap between germline ends came to 14 bases. The CDR3 runs to 13 residues. The CDR3 sequence: CASSRDSSGPLHF. CDR3 DNA sequence: TGTGCCAGCAGCCGGGATAGCTCGGGGCCCCTCCACTTT.

This rearrangement joins TRBV24-1 to TRBJ2-1; D call uncertain. V was shortened by 4 bases and J by 5 bases, with 17 bases between the two germline ends. Germline loops: CDR1 KGHDR, CDR2 SFDVKD. This CDR3 is 16 amino acids long. The CDR3: CATSDKTRNANNEQFF. The DNA of the CDR3 is TGTGCCACCAGTGACAAGACAAGGAACGCGAACAATGAGCAGTTCTTC.

The J gene is TRBJ2-3, the V gene TRBV7-6; 8 bases map to TRBD2. The germline V gene has CDR1 SGHVS and CDR2 FNYEAQ. This CDR3 comprises 15 residues. V lost 4 bases to trimming and J lost 0 bases; unmatched junction nucleotides: 3. CDR3 in amino acids: CASSSLAGSTDTQYF. In nucleotides, the CDR3 is TGTGCCAGCAGCTCTTTAGCGGGGAGCACAGATACGCAGTATTTT.

The chain links TRBV7-9 to TRBJ1-1, with 9 bases lining up with TRBD1. The germline V gene has CDR1 SEHNR and CDR2 FQNEAQ (reference sequence). With V trimmed by 5 bases and J by 5 bases, 6 bases remained unmatched. The CDR3 spans 14 residues. Here the CDR3 DNA reads TGTGCCAGCAGCCCGACAGGGGGGGAGACTGAAGCTTTCTTT. Protein: CASSPTGGETEAFF.

The rearrangement links TRBV5-5 to TRBJ1-2, with no clear D. Germline V CDR1 and CDR2: SGHKS, YYEKEE (reference sequence). There are 13 residues in the CDR3. V lost 1 base and J lost 6, with 10 bases in between. The CDR3 reads CASSLLAEDGYTF. For the CDR3, the DNA is TGTGCCAGCAGCTTGTTGGCAGAAGATGGCTACACCTTC.

This clone was seen a few times. Within the sample, other DNA sequences also encode this same CDR3. The chain recombines TRBV28 with TRBJ1-5; D might be TRBD1 (5 bases). Trimming took off 6 bases at V and 4 bases at J, with 7 bases between the two ends. The V gene's germline CDR1 is MDHEN and CDR2 SYDVKM. CDR3 length: 12 residues. For the CDR3, the DNA is TGTGCCAGCAGGGGGGGGAATCAGCCCCAGCATTTT. It specifies CASRGGNQPQHF.

This sequence joins TRBV27 and TRBJ2-7; 9 bases align to TRBD1. Germline CDR1 and CDR2: MNHEY and SMNVEV (reference sequence). After removal of 5 bases from V and 2 bases from J, the junction contained 7 bases not matched to a gene. CDR3 size: 15 residues. The CDR3 reads CASSPLRDRAYEQYF. CDR3 coding DNA: TGTGCCAGCAGTCCACTCCGGGACAGGGCCTACGAGCAGTACTTC.

This clone was counted once. This chain links TRBV10-2 with TRBJ1-6; 11 nucleotides line up with TRBD1. Per the germline V gene, CDR1 is WSHSY and CDR2 is SAAADI. This CDR3 has 13 residues. The V gene end was trimmed by 7 bases and the J gene end by 9 bases; junction bases not matched to a gene: 2. The chain's CDR3 is CASKGTGGSPLHF. The CDR3 DNA reads TGCGCCAGCAAGGGGACAGGGGGTTCACCCCTCCACTTT.